This T cell receptor (beta chain) was identified during a study of CD8+ T cells in alopecia areata. Regarding the study as a whole: Although TCR sharing was seen in mice, sharing across patients was less clear, possibly for HLA-related reasons. An increase in clonality over normal scalp was evident in lesional scalp, especially alopecia totalis/universalis.

Regarding this clone: Its target is not known.

Sequencing templates came from extracted RNA that was reverse transcribed into cDNA. Sequencing used immunoSEQ multiplex PCR; TCRdb keeps in-frame clones, though not all of them. The repertoire includes about 120,000 clones, approximately 60% of them detected once, and around 2.8% sits in the top ten. Trimming cost V 1 base and J 7 bases, with 6 bases left between them. Germline V gene sequence: CDR1 SGHNT, CDR2 YYREEE (reference sequence). The CDR3 loop spans 13 amino acids. The sequence was obtained from a human donor in good health. Sequenced: CD4+ T cells sorted from blood. The chain combines TRBV5-4 with TRBJ1-6; no clear D. CDR3 coding DNA: TGTGCCAGCAGCTTGAACAGCAATTCACCCCTCCACTTT. Amino acid sequence: CASSLNSNSPLHF. The full variable domain, completed using reference TRBV5-4 and TRBJ1-6, is ETGVTQSPTHLIKTRGQQVTLRCSSQSGHNTVSWYQQALGQGPQFIFQYYREEENGRGNFPPRFSGLQFPNYSSELNVNALELDDSALYLCASSLNSNSPLHFGNGTRLTVT.